The source of this TCR beta chain is a study of cytomegalovirus exposure and HLA in healthy donors. The study ran its PCR with 60 Vbeta and 13 Jbeta primers. Some clones are missing from TCRdb's copy, which holds only in-frame ones; the method was immunoSEQ multiplex PCR. Among 100,000 to 150,000 clones listed, 65% to 80% were seen once. Whole-study results and caveats: Later analysis suggested most CMV-associated TCR beta chains were HLA-restricted.

The V and J ends lost 7 bases and 1 base respectively, with 14 bases between them. Germline V CDR1 and CDR2: SGDLS, YYNGEE. The CDR3 is 15 amino acids. On this clone itself: What it binds is unknown.

The sequencing input was PBMCs. The V gene is TRBV9, the J gene TRBJ2-2, with D maybe TRBD2 (5 bases). The sequence was collected from a man in his sixties in good health and CMV-seropositive. This CDR3 is CASRLASRNTGELFF. The CDR3 region has the DNA TGTGCCAGCCGCTTGGCTAGCAGGAACACCGGGGAGCTGTTTTTT. Looking up the rest from reference TRBV9 and TRBJ2-2 gives the full variable domain: DSGVTQTPKHLITATGQRVTLRCSPRSGDLSVYWYQQSLDQGLQFLIQYYNGEERAKGNILERFSAQQFPDLHSELNLSSLELGDSALYFCASRLASRNTGELFFGEGSRLTVL.